These 9 T cell receptor beta chains share one sample of origin, sequenced in a study of blood T cell repertoires in COVID-19. This table comes from immunoSEQ multiplex PCR, and its TCRdb copy is limited to in-frame clones, with some not included. Among under 200,000 clones listed, over 80% were seen once. Material for sequencing was PBMCs or T cells enriched from blood (not recorded which). Source of these receptors: a woman in her fifties or sixties who had recovered from COVID-19.

The rearrangement uses TRBV28 and TRBJ1-5; D gene unclear. V lost 3 bases to trimming and J lost 5 bases, with 11 bases between them. The germline V gene encodes CDR1 MDHEN and CDR2 SYDVKM. This CDR3 is 14 amino acids long. The CDR3 sequence: CASSFFWRDQPQHF. The CDR3, as DNA: TGTGCCAGCAGTTTCTTTTGGCGGGATCAGCCCCAGCATTTT. The whole variable domain, filled in from reference TRBV28 and TRBJ1-5, reads DVKVTQSSRYLVKRTGEKVFLECVQDMDHENMFWYRQDPGLGLRLIYFSYDVKMKEKGDIPEGYSVSREKKERFSLILESASTNQTSMYLCASSFFWRDQPQHFGDGTRLSIL.

V usage is TRBV11-2 and J usage is TRBJ1-5; D not certain. V dropped 1 base and J dropped 4 bases, with 5 bases sitting between them. CDR1 is SGHAT, CDR2 FQNNGV, per germline. This CDR3 is 13 amino acids long. CDR3 amino acids: CASSLGSNQPQHF. The CDR3 nucleotides are TGTGCCAGCAGCTTAGGTTCGAATCAGCCCCAGCATTTT.

The chain recombines TRBV6-2 or TRBV6-3 with TRBJ2-7; possibly TRBD2 for D (6 bases). Trimming stripped 2 bases from V and 2 bases from J, with 10 bases between. The CDR3 covers 14 residues. Looked up from germline, CDR1 is MNHEY and CDR2 is SVGEGT. The CDR3 protein is CASSYRGNPYEQYF. CDR3 nucleotide sequence: TGTGCCAGCAGTTACCGCGGGAATCCCTACGAGCAGTACTTC.

The chain combines TRBV9 with TRBJ1-3; no reliable D call. The CDR3 is 14 residues long. Germline CDR1 is SGDLS and CDR2 is YYNGEE. Trimming removed 0 bases from V and 4 bases from J, with 8 bases in between. The CDR3 is CASSVALAGNTIYF. CDR3 DNA: TGTGCCAGCAGCGTAGCTTTGGCAGGAAACACCATATATTTT. Based on the CDR3 plus reference TRBV9 and TRBJ1-3, the full variable domain is DSGVTQTPKHLITATGQRVTLRCSPRSGDLSVYWYQQSLDQGLQFLIQYYNGEERAKGNILERFSAQQFPDLHSELNLSSLELGDSALYFCASSVALAGNTIYFGEGSWLTVV.

The V call is TRBV5-5, the J call TRBJ1-4; the D is unclear. This CDR3 comprises 15 residues. Germline-derived CDR1 and CDR2 are SGHKS and YYEKEE (reference sequence). V lost 0 bases to trimming and J lost 8 bases, with 14 bases between them. The CDR3 loop reads CASSLGLSDQEKLFF. The CDR3 DNA reads as TGTGCCAGCAGCTTGGGACTCTCCGACCAGGAAAAACTGTTTTTT.

The chain has TRBV19 and TRBJ1-1; TRBD1 agrees at 8 bases. Germline assignment: CDR1 LNHDA and CDR2 SQIVND (reference sequence). CDR3 length: 12 residues. Losses at the gene ends were 8 bases for V and 10 bases for J; bases not matched to a gene: 9. CDR3 in amino acids: CASASQGARAFF. The CDR3 DNA follows: TGTGCCAGTGCCTCTCAGGGGGCTAGAGCTTTCTTT.

CDR3 sequence reads: CASSLGSVGGTDTQYF. The CDR3, as DNA: TGTGCCAGCAGCTTGGGGAGTGTGGGTGGCACAGATACGCAGTATTTT. The V gene is TRBV7-9, the J gene TRBJ2-3; D is possibly TRBD2 (5 bases). Trimming took 3 bases from V and 1 from J, leaving 14 bases between them. Looked up from germline, CDR1 is SEHNR and CDR2 is FQNEAQ (reference sequence). This CDR3 spans 16 amino acids.

The V and J genes are TRBV9 and TRBJ1-1; 7 bases line up with TRBD1. This CDR3 spans 14 amino acids. Germline-derived CDR1 and CDR2 are SGDLS and YYNGEE. V dropped 0 bases and J dropped 7; count of bases not matched to a gene: 6. The CDR3 DNA is TGTGCCAGCAGCGTAGTAGTAAGGGACAGTGAAGCTTTCTTT. Amino acids: CASSVVVRDSEAFF.

This chain connects TRBV3-1 (or the pseudogene TRBV3-2) to TRBJ2-2; 12 bases match TRBD2. Germline CDR1 is LGHDT and CDR2 is YNNKEL (reference sequence). The V and J ends lost 3 bases and 4 bases, in that order; junction bases with no gene match: 3. The CDR3 is 16 amino acids. In nucleotides, the CDR3 is TGTGCCAGCAGCCACCTAGCGGGGGGGGTCACCGGGGAGCTGTTTTTT. Protein sequence: CASSHLAGGVTGELFF.